This TCR beta chain was retrieved from a study of Graves' ophthalmopathy and Graves' hyperthyroidism. Overall study context: Ophthalmopathy not arising within 18 months of follow-up defined hyperthyroidism as stable. Whole-study results and caveats: Among expanded thyroid clonotypes above 0.001 frequency, most also occurred in blood.

Amplification targeted the TCR beta CDR3 regions, with RNA transcripts as the source material. HTBI primers primed a first-round RT-PCR, and a second-round multiplex PCR followed. MiXCR was run by TCRdb on the multiplex PCR reads, yielding one entry per CDR3 protein. The sample has over a million distinct CDR3 sequences; less than 45% are singletons. Clinicians diagnosed using symptoms, serum thyroxine, TRAb, thyroid ultrasound and orbital computed tomography. In its sample, this clonotype was seen many times. Antigen specificity is unknown. CDR3 length: 14 residues. Losses at the gene ends were 5 bases for V and 1 base for J; bases not matched to a gene: 3. Germline CDR1 and CDR2: SGHTA and FQGNSA.

The sequence was obtained from an adult man with Graves' hyperthyroidism. The sequencing sample was made of peripheral blood or thyroid tissue (not recorded which). The rearrangement uses TRBV7-2 and TRBJ2-5; 8 positions match TRBD2. The CDR3: CASSGGGSQETQYF. The DNA of the CDR3 is TGTGCCAGCAGCGGCGGGGGGAGCCAAGAGACCCAGTACTTC.